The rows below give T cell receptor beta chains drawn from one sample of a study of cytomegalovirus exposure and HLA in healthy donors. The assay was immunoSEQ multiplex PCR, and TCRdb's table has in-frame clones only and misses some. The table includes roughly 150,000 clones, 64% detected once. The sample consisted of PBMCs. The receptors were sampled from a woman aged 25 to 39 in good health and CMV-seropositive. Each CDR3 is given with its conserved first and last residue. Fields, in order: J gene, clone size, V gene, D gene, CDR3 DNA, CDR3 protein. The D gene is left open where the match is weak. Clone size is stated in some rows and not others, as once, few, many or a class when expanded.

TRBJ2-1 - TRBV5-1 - TGCGCCAGCAGCTGGGGACTTTTCTACAATGAGCAGTTCTTC CASSWGLFYNEQFF
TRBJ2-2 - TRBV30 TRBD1 TGTGCCGGACACGCGGACAGGGCCAGTGGTAGCGGGGAGCTGTTTTTT CAGHADRASGSGELFF
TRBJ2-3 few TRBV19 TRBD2 TGTGCCAGTACTAGCGGGGTTCGGGATACGCAGTATTTT CASTSGVRDTQYF
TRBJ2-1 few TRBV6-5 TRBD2 TGTGCCAGCAGTTACGAGCGGGGGGGTGACAATGAGCAGTTCTTC CASSYERGGDNEQFF
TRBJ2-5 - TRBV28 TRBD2 TGTGCCAGCAGCTCTCGAGGCGGGGGTGGGTATGAGACCCAGTACTTC CASSSRGGGGYETQYF
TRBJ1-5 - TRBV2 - TGTGCCAGCAGTGAATTCGCCAGGGCTAGCAATCAGCCCCAGCATTTT CASSEFARASNQPQHF
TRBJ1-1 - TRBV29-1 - TGCAGCGTCGAAGGTGGAGGGAGAGGCACTGAAGCTTTCTTT CSVEGGGRGTEAFF
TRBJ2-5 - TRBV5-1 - TGCGCCAGCAGCTTGGTCGGGAAAGAGACCCAGTACTTC CASSLVGKETQYF
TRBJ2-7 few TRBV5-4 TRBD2 TGTGCCAGCAGCTTGACCGGGACTAGTGGGTTGGGTCTCTACGAGCAGTACTTC CASSLTGTSGLGLYEQYF
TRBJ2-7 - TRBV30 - TGTGCCTGGAGTAGACAGGCAAGGGGCGAGCAGTACTTC CAWSRQARGEQYF
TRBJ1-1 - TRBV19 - TGTGCCAGTAGTATATTCGGGGGTGCGGACACTGAAGCTTTCTTT CASSIFGGADTEAFF
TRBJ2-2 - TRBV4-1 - TGCGCCAGCAGCTACCGATCGGTATTAGGGGCAGTCAGTTCCACCGGGGAGCTGTTTTTT CASSYRSVLGAVSSTGELFF
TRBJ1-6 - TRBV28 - TGTGCCAGCAGTCCGAGGGTGGCGGGCTATTCACCCCTCCACTTT CASSPRVAGYSPLHF
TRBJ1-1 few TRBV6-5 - TGTGCCAGCAGAGGCCTGGGGAGTGGACAGCAAGCTTTCTTT CASRGLGSGQQAFF
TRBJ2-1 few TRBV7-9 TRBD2 TGTGCCAGCAGCCCGACCGGGACTAGAAAGGCCTACAATGAGCAGTTCTTC CASSPTGTRKAYNEQFF
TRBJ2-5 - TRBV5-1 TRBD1 TGCGCCAGCAGCGGACAGGGGGTAGAGACCCAGTACTTC CASSGQGVETQYF
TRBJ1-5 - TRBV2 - TGTGCCAGCATGGGGACAAACTATCAGCCCCAGCATTTT CASMGTNYQPQHF
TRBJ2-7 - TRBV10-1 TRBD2 TGCGCCAGCAGTCCTGGGACTAGCGAGCAGTACTTC CASSPGTSEQYF
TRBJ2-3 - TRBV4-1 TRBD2 TGCGCCAGCAGCCAAGGGCCTAGCGGGAGCACAGATACGCAGTATTTT CASSQGPSGSTDTQYF
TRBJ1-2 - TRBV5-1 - TGCGCCAGCAGCTTGGGACAGACCAGCGTGCCCTATGGCTACACCTTC CASSLGQTSVPYGYTF
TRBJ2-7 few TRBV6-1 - TGTGCCAGCAGTGATCCAGGAGGGAGTGTCTACGAGCAGTACTTC CASSDPGGSVYEQYF
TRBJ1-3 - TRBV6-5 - TGTGCCAGCAGTTACTCGTTTGAGCAGGGGGGAAACACCATATATTTT CASSYSFEQGGNTIYF
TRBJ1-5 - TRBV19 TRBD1 TGTGCCAGTAGTACTACAGGGGAAAGGCTGGCCCAGCATTTT CASSTTGERLAQHF
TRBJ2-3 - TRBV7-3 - TGTGCCAGCAGCGCTGTGGCGGTGAGTCGTCATACGCAGTATTTT CASSAVAVSRHTQYF
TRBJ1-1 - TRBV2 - TGTGCCAGCAGGGACACGACTGAAGCTTTCTTT CASRDTTEAFF
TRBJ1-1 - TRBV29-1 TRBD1 TGCAGCGTTCCGGACAGGGGGCTCGGGGTCACTGAAGCTTTCTTT CSVPDRGLGVTEAFF
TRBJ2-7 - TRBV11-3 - TGTGCCAGCAGCTCCCTCATCCGGGAGCAGTACTTC CASSSLIREQYF
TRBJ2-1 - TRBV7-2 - TGTGCCAGCAGCTTATCCCCAGGCAACAATGAGCAGTTCTTC CASSLSPGNNEQFF
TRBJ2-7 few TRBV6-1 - TGTGCCAGCAGTAACTTATACGAGCAGTACTTC CASSNLYEQYF
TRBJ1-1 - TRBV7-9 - TGTGCCAGCAGTCCCCGGGGGATCACTGAAGCTTTCTTT CASSPRGITEAFF
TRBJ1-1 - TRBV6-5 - TGTGCCAGCAGCCTAGGGCTGGGAGGAACTGAAGCTTTCTTT CASSLGLGGTEAFF
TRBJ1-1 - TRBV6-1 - TGTGCCAGCAGTGAAGCCGGGTTACGGAGGGCTTTCTTT CASSEAGLRRAFF
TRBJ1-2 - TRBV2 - TGTGCCAGCAGTGAGGGCAGGTTCTATGGCTACACCTTC CASSEGRFYGYTF
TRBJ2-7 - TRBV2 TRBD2 TGTGCCAACCAGGGACTAGCGCCTGAGAGCTCCTACGAGCAGTACTTC CANQGLAPESSYEQYF
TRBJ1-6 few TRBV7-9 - TGTGCCAGCAGCCCGCCCCGGGGGGCCGGTTCACCCCTCCACTTT CASSPPRGAGSPLHF
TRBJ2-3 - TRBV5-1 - TGCGCCAGCAGCTTTGCAAGCTCGCGCTCTAGCACAGATACGCAGTATTTT CASSFASSRSSTDTQYF
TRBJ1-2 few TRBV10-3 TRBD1 TGTGCCATCAGTGATGCAGTCATTACAGGGGACTATGGCTACACCTTC CAISDAVITGDYGYTF
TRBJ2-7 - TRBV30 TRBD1 TGTGCCTGGAGAGTAACAGGGGAAGACGAGCAGTACTTC CAWRVTGEDEQYF
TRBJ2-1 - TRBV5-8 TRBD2 TGTGCCAGCAGCTTGACTAGCGGGGTTTACAATGAGCAGTTCTTC CASSLTSGVYNEQFF
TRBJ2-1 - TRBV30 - TGTGCCTGGAGTGTACGGGCTAGCCCCAATAATGAGCAGTTCTTC CAWSVRASPNNEQFF
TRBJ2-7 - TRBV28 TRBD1 TGTGCCAGCCGCTACCCCGGACAGGGGGCGGCCGAGCAGTACTTC CASRYPGQGAAEQYF
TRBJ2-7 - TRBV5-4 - TGTGCCAGCAGCCTGGATGGGACTCCCGAGCAGTACTTC CASSLDGTPEQYF
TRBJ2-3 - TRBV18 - TGTGCCAGCTCACTTCCTTACACAGATACGCAGTATTTT CASSLPYTDTQYF
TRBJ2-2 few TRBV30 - TGTGCCTGGAGTGTACTTAAGTACACCGGGGAGCTGTTTTTT CAWSVLKYTGELFF
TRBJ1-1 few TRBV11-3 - TGTGCCAGCAGCTTAGAAGGCAGCGACACTGAAGCTTTCTTT CASSLEGSDTEAFF
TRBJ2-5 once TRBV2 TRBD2 TGTGCCAGCAGTTCCCGACTAGCGGGGGGGGAGACCCAGTACTTC CASSSRLAGGETQYF
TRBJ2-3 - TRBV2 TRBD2 TGTGCCAGCAGTTTACTAGCGGGAGCGGGGACAGATACGCAGTATTTT CASSLLAGAGTDTQYF
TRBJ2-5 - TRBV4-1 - TGCGCCAGCAGCCAAGGGGGCTCGATCGAGACCCAGTACTTC CASSQGGSIETQYF
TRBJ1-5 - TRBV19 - TGTGCCAGTAGTATAGTAGCCCAGCCCCAGCATTTT CASSIVAQPQHF
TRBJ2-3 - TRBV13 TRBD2 TGTGCCAGCAGCCTCAAGACTAGCGGGGGAAGCACAGATACGCAGTATTTT CASSLKTSGGSTDTQYF
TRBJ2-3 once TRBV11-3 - TGTGCCAGCAGCTCCCTCATACGGGATACGCAGTATTTT CASSSLIRDTQYF
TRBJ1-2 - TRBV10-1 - TGCGCCAGCAGCCGAGGCAGACCTATCGGCTACACCTTC CASSRGRPIGYTF
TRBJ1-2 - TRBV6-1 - TGTGCCAGCAGTGCAGCAGGGAGTAGTGGGTACTATGGCTACACCTTC CASSAAGSSGYYGYTF
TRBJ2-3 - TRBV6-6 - TGTGCCAGCTCCAGGGCAGATACGCAGTATTTT CASSRADTQYF
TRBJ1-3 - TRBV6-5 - TGTGCCAGCAGCCGTACAGGGAACTCTGGAAACACCATATATTTT CASSRTGNSGNTIYF